This T cell receptor (beta chain) originates from a study of blood T cell repertoires in COVID-19. Study information: Donors in the United States, Italy and Spain gave samples during acute or convalescent COVID-19. PBMCs, B-cell-depleted T cells, or T cells provided the cDNA or gDNA that made up the material.

Clones were sequenced by immunoSEQ multiplex PCR, and TCRdb holds only the in-frame ones, with some missing. The table has about 380,000 clones, roughly 91% seen once; the top ten hold roughly 1.2%. The CDR3 length is 17 residues. CDR1 SSHAT and CDR2 FNYEAQ come from the germline V gene (reference sequence). Cohort assignment relied on participant-reported clinical history. About this clone itself: Germline is not matched at one junction end, which may reflect a read error.

J is TRBJ2-2 and V is TRBV7-7, with D maybe TRBD1 (6 bases). The sequenced material came from PBMCs or T cells enriched from blood (not recorded which). The receptor was derived from a woman younger than 35 who had recovered from COVID-19. The DNA of the CDR3 is TGTGCTAGCAGCCCCCAAACCGGACAGTCGAACACCGGGGAGCTGTTTTTT. Amino acids: CASSPQTGQSNTGELFF.